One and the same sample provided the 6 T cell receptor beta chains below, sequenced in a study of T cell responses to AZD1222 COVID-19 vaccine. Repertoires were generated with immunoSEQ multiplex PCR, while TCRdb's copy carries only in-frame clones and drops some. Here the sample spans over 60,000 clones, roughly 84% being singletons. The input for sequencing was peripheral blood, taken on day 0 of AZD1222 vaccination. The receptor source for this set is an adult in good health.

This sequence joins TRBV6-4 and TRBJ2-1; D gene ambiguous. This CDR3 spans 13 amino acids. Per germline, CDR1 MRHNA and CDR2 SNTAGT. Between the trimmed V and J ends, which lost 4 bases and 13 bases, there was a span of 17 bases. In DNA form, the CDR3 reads TGTGCCAGCAGTGTTAGCAGCACGATGTCACAGTTCTTC. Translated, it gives CASSVSSTMSQFF.

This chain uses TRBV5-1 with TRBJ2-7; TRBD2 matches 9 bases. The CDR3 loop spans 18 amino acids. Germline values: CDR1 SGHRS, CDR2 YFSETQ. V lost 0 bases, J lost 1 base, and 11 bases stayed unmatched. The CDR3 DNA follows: TGCGCCAGCAGCTTGGCCCCGGGCGGGGGGGCTTCTTCCTACGAGCAGTACTTC. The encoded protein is CASSLAPGGGASSYEQYF. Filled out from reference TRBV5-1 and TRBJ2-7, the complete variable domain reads KAGVTQTPRYLIKTRGQQVTLSCSPISGHRSVSWYQQTPGQGLQFLFEYFSETQRNKGNFPGRFSGRQFSNSRSEMNVSTLELGDSALYLCASSLAPGGGASSYEQYFGPGTRLTVT.

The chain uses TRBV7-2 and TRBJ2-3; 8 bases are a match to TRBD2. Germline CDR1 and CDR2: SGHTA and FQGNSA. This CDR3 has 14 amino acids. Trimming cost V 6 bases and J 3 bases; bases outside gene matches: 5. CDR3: CASSYQRGTDTQYF. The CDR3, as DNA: TGTGCCAGCAGTTACCAGCGGGGGACAGATACGCAGTATTTT.

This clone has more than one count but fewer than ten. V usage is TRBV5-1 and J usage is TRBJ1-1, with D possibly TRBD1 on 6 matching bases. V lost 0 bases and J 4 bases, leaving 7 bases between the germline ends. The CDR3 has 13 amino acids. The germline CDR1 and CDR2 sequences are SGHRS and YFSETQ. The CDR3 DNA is TGCGCCAGCAGCTTGGAGGGGGGCACTGAAGCTTTCTTT. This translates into CASSLEGGTEAFF.

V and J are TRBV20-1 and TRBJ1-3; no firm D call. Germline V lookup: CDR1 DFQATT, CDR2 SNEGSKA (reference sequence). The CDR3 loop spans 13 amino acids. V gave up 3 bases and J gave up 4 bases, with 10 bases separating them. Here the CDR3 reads CSASSGPGNTIYF. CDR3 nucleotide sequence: TGCAGTGCTAGTTCCGGGCCGGGAAACACCATATATTTT.

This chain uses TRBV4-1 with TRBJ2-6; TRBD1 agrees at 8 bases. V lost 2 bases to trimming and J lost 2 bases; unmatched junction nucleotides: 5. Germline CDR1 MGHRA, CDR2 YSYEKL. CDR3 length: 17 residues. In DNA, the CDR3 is TGCGCCAGCAGCCAATTTCAGGGGGCGGCTGGGGCCAACGTCCTGACTTTC. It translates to CASSQFQGAAGANVLTF.